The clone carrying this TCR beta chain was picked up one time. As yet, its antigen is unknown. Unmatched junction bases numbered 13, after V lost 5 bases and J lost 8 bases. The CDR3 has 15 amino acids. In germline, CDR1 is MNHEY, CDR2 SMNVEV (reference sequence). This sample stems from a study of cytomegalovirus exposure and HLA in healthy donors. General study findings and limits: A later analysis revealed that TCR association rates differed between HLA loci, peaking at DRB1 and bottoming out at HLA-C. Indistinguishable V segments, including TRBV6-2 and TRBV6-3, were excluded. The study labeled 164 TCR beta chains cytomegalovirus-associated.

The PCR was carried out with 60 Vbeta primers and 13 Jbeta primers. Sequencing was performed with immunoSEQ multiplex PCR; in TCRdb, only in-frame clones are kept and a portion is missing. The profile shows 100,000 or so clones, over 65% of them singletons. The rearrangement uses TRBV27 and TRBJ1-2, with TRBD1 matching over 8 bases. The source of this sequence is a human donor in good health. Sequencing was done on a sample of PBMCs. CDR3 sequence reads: CASSPLRQGNRGYTF. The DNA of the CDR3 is TGTGCCAGCAGTCCGCTCCGACAGGGGAATAGGGGCTACACCTTC.